One T cell receptor beta chain is described in this entry. Antigen: not known. This CDR3 is built from 14 residues. Germline V gene lookup returns CDR1 SGHNT and CDR2 YYREEE (reference sequence). The V end was cut by 0 bases, the J end by 0 bases, with 7 bases between. Sequenced by immunoSEQ multiplex PCR; TCRdb stores in-frame clones only, minus some. The sample holds around 60,000 clones, about 90% seen once. Anyone with autoimmune disease history or systemic immunosuppression was excluded. These data come from a study of OX40 agonist ivuxolimab in advanced cancers. Study-level findings and limits: On average, CD8+ T cells had more expanded clones than CD4+. CD4+ and CD8+ blood T cells expanded clonally by week 6 at 0.1 to 3.0 mg/kg.

The origin of this receptor is an adult with an advanced solid tumor such as melanoma, head and neck, liver or kidney cancer. The V gene is TRBV5-4, the J gene TRBJ2-7; D is ambiguous. Source: CD4+ or CD8+ T cells sorted from blood, taken in a trial of the OX40 agonist ivuxolimab. This CDR3 reads CASSLEVSSYEQYF. The CDR3 DNA sequence: TGTGCCAGCAGCTTGGAGGTGAGCTCCTACGAGCAGTACTTC.